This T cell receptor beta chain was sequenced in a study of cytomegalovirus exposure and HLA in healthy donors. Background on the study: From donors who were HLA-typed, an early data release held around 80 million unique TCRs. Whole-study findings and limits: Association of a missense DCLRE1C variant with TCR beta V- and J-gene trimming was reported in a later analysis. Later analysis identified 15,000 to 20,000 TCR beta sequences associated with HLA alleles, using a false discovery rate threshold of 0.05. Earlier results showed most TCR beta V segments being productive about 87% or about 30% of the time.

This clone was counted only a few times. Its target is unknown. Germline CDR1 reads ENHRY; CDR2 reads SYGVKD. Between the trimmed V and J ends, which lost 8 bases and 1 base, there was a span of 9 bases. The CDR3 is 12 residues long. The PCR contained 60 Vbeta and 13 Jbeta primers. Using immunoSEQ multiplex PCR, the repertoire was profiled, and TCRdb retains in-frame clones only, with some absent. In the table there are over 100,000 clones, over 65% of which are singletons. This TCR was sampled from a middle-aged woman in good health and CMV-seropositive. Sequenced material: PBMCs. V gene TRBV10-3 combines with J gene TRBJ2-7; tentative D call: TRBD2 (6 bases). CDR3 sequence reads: CAIGGSSYEQYF. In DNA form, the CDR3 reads TGTGCCATCGGGGGGTCGTCCTACGAGCAGTACTTC.